Following are 27 T cell receptor beta chains from one sample sequenced in a study of early stage breast cancer tumors (dated by TCRdb to 2017 to 2019). The library came from the immunoSEQ multiplex PCR assay. The table was pulled from immuneACCESS by TCRdb, which kept in-frame rearrangements only. Such tables lose some clones; where checked, under half of the loss comes from unresolved V genes, and the rest has no known cause. This sample comprises about 30,000 clones, roughly two thirds of them detected only once. The top ten constitute around 35% of the sample. Sequencing input: blood. The receptor source for this set is a person aged 50-59 years with breast cancer.

The gene calls are TRBV28 and TRBJ2-7; 9 bases are a match to TRBD1. The V and J ends lost 7 bases and 1 base, in that order; junction bases with no gene match: 8. This CDR3 comprises 15 residues. Looked up from germline, CDR1 is MDHEN and CDR2 is SYDVKM. The CDR3 protein is CASNLAGTGSYEQYF. In nucleotides, the CDR3 is TGTGCCAGCAACTTAGCCGGGACAGGGTCCTACGAGCAGTACTTC.

This clone was seen a handful of times. The rearrangement uses TRBV2 and TRBJ2-7; D is unclear. V was cut by 3 bases and J by 1 base, with 4 bases left in between. The CDR3 covers 12 residues. Germline CDR1 SNHLY, CDR2 FYNNEI. In nucleotides, the CDR3 is TGTGCCAGCAGTGAGCAGTCCTACGAGCAGTACTTC. Translating it yields CASSEQSYEQYF.

V gene TRBV11-3 combines with J gene TRBJ2-5, with 7 bases that match TRBD2. CDR3 size: 15 residues. With 5 bases clipped from V and 5 bases from J, the junction kept 11 bases outside the gene matches. Germline CDR1 is SGHNT and CDR2 is YENEEA. CDR3 nucleotides: TGTGCCAGCAGCCAAAGCGGGACCCCCTGGGAGACCCAGTACTTC. Its translation: CASSQSGTPWETQYF. The complete variable domain, with remaining parts taken from reference TRBV11-3 and TRBJ2-5, reads EAGVVQSPRYKIIEKKQPVAFWCNPISGHNTLYWYLQNLGQGPELLIRYENEEAVDDSQLPKDRFSAERLKGVDSTLKIQPAELGDSAVYLCASSQSGTPWETQYFGPGTRLLVL.

The chain is built from TRBV25-1 and TRBJ2-7, with D uncertain. Trimming took off 1 base at V and 5 bases at J, with 3 bases between the two ends. Germline lookup yields CDR1 MGHDK and CDR2 SYGVNS. The CDR3 has 11 amino acids. Here the CDR3 DNA reads TGTGCCAGCAGTGAATTCCACGAGCAGTACTTC. It encodes CASSEFHEQYF.

The genes are TRBV19 and TRBJ2-4, with D perhaps matching TRBD1 or TRBD2 (5 bases each). CDR1 is LNHDA, CDR2 SQIVND, per germline (reference sequence). With 4 bases removed from V and 2 bases from J, the gap between germline ends came to 12 bases. The CDR3 consists of 15 residues. The CDR3 spells CASSRGDGTKNIQYF. The CDR3 nucleotides read TGTGCCAGTAGTAGAGGGGACGGGACCAAAAACATTCAGTACTTC.

This clone was detected only once. This chain connects TRBV5-5 to TRBJ2-5; 8 bases align to TRBD2. Germline CDR1 and CDR2: SGHKS and YYEKEE (reference sequence). V shed 0 bases, J shed 3 bases, and the junction held 7 bases outside the gene matches. CDR3 length: 16 residues. The CDR3 region is CASSLELAGIKETQYF. The CDR3 DNA is TGTGCCAGCAGCTTGGAATTAGCGGGAATAAAAGAGACCCAGTACTTC.

V is TRBV27 and J is TRBJ2-1; 7 bases fit TRBD1. This CDR3 contains 15 residues. The V and J ends lost 7 bases and 4 bases, in that order; junction bases with no gene match: 10. Germline V CDR1 and CDR2: MNHEY, SMNVEV (reference sequence). Here the CDR3 reads CASNPDRTPYNEQFF. CDR3 in DNA: TGTGCCAGCAACCCGGACAGGACGCCTTACAATGAGCAGTTCTTC.

CDR3 bases: TGTGCCAGCAGCTTGGCGGGCCCAGCGAACACCGGGGAGCTGTTTTTT. This gives the protein CASSLAGPANTGELFF. The chain employs TRBV5-4 and TRBJ2-2; D not certain. The germline V gene encodes CDR1 SGHNT and CDR2 YYREEE (reference sequence). The V end lost 0 bases, the J end lost 0 bases, and 9 bases lay between the germline ends. This CDR3 spans 16 amino acids.

The V gene is TRBV5-4, the J gene TRBJ2-5; 8 nucleotides align to TRBD2. The junction had 7 bases not matched to a gene; V was cut back by 4 bases and J by 5 bases. Germline lookup yields CDR1 SGHNT and CDR2 YYREEE (reference sequence). CDR3 length: 14 amino acids. CDR3 protein: CASSPAGEIETQYF. As DNA, the CDR3 is TGTGCCAGCAGCCCAGCGGGAGAGATTGAGACCCAGTACTTC.

This clone was seen a few times. V is TRBV4-1 and J is TRBJ2-7, with a weak D call TRBD1 (5 bases). The CDR3 is 12 amino acids. Deletions cut 1 base from V and 7 bases from J, with 8 bases between. CDR1 is MGHRA and CDR2 is YSYEKL in the germline V gene. The CDR3 DNA reads TGCGCCAGCAGCCAAGTGGGGCTTGAGCAGTACTTC. It yields the protein CASSQVGLEQYF.

The chain recombines TRBV9 with TRBJ2-2; 12 bases match TRBD1. Losses at the gene ends were 3 bases for V and 8 bases for J; bases not matched to a gene: 8. The length of the CDR3 is 16 residues. The germline V gene encodes CDR1 SGDLS and CDR2 YYNGEE. The CDR3 DNA is TGTGCCAGCAGCGGACCGGGACAGGGGGCAGGGGGGGAGCTGTTTTTT. It is translated as CASSGPGQGAGGELFF.

This clone appeared a few times. The chain is built from TRBV9 and TRBJ2-1; TRBD2 matches at 11 bases. The V and J ends lost 2 bases and 0 bases, in that order; junction bases with no gene match: 1. The CDR3 runs to 16 residues. Germline V lookup: CDR1 SGDLS, CDR2 YYNGEE. The CDR3 sequence is CASSVLAGGSYNEQFF. CDR3 in DNA: TGTGCCAGCAGCGTCCTAGCGGGAGGCTCCTACAATGAGCAGTTCTTC.

The rearrangement links TRBV2 to TRBJ2-1; TRBD2 matches 8 bases. The CDR3 consists of 14 residues. V dropped 10 bases and J dropped 5; count of bases not matched to a gene: 10. The germline V gene has CDR1 SNHLY and CDR2 FYNNEI. CDR3 sequence reads: CATGPGGPNNEQFF. The CDR3 DNA is TGTGCCACCGGACCGGGAGGGCCGAACAATGAGCAGTTCTTC.

The V and J genes are TRBV5-1 and TRBJ1-4; D may be TRBD1 (6 bases). CDR1 and CDR2 from the germline V gene are SGHRS and YFSETQ. V was shortened by 4 bases and J by 7 bases, with 14 bases between the two germline ends. This CDR3 contains 14 residues. The CDR3 region is CASSKQGGIEKLFF. DNA for the CDR3: TGCGCCAGCAGCAAACAGGGAGGAATTGAAAAACTGTTTTTT.

This clone was recorded only once. This chain connects TRBV4-1 to TRBJ2-7, with D possibly TRBD1 on 7 matching bases. Germline V gene lookup returns CDR1 MGHRA and CDR2 YSYEKL. V was clipped by 1 base and J by 0 bases, with 16 bases between them. The CDR3 length is 17 residues. The CDR3 bases are TGCGCCAGCAGCCAAGTAGGGGGGACAGCGAACTCCTACGAGCAGTACTTC. It codes for CASSQVGGTANSYEQYF.

This chain uses TRBV27 with TRBJ1-5; D remains unclear. The CDR3 extends over 9 amino acids. The V end lost 11 bases, the J end lost 9 bases, and 8 bases lay between the germline ends. Per germline, CDR1 MNHEY and CDR2 SMNVEV (reference sequence). CDR3 amino acids: CAGLRPQHF. The DNA for the CDR3 is TGTGCCGGTCTAAGGCCCCAGCATTTT.

The V call is TRBV18, the J call TRBJ2-3; 12 bases agree with TRBD2. V shed 4 bases and J 2 bases; nucleotides not matched to a gene: 4. Looked up from germline, CDR1 is KGHSH and CDR2 is LQKENI. The CDR3 is 16 residues long. CDR3 protein: CASSLGLAGTTDTQYF. In DNA form, the CDR3 reads TGTGCCAGCTCACTTGGACTAGCGGGAACCACAGATACGCAGTATTTT.

This clone appeared a few times. The chain is built from TRBV18 and TRBJ1-5; D unresolved. This CDR3 is 14 amino acids long. The V and J ends lost 3 bases and 7 bases respectively, with 13 bases between them. Per the germline V gene, CDR1 is KGHSH and CDR2 is LQKENI. The CDR3 loop is CASSPNHVAQPQHF. The CDR3 bases are TGTGCCAGCTCACCGAATCATGTTGCGCAGCCCCAGCATTTT.

The gene calls are TRBV9 and TRBJ2-7; D is perhaps TRBD1 (5 bases). V lost 0 bases, J lost 0 bases, and 13 bases lay in between. This CDR3 has 16 amino acids. Germline V lookup: CDR1 SGDLS, CDR2 YYNGEE. CDR3 amino acids: CASSVAPDSSSYEQYF. In nucleotides, the CDR3 is TGTGCCAGCAGCGTAGCCCCAGACAGTAGCTCCTACGAGCAGTACTTC.

This chain joins TRBV10-3 and TRBJ1-1; possibly TRBD1 for D (5 bases). This CDR3 spans 14 amino acids. The germline CDR1 and CDR2 sequences are ENHRY and SYGVKD. Trimming took off 1 base at V and 1 base at J, with 7 bases between the two ends. CDR3 nucleotide sequence: TGTGCCATCAGTGAGTTGCAGGGGAACACTGAAGCTTTCTTT. The encoded protein is CAISELQGNTEAFF.

This clone was observed once. This rearrangement joins TRBV6-1 to TRBJ1-3; D gene unclear. This CDR3 has 15 amino acids. CDR1 and CDR2 (germline): MNHNS, SASEGT. Trimming cost V 2 bases and J 0 bases, with 8 bases left between them. DNA for the CDR3: TGTGCCAGCAGTGAATCGGCAGACTCTGGAAACACCATATATTTT. As protein: CASSESADSGNTIYF.

The chain recombines TRBV19 with TRBJ1-1, with D tentatively TRBD1 (6 bases). Germline V lookup: CDR1 LNHDA, CDR2 SQIVND (reference sequence). This CDR3 is 14 amino acids long. Trimming cost V 4 bases and J 4 bases, with 13 bases left between them. CDR3 sequence: CASSRTGSSTEAFF. CDR3 in DNA: TGTGCCAGTAGTAGAACAGGGTCGTCCACTGAAGCTTTCTTT.

The chain links TRBV6-6 to TRBJ1-2, with a tentative D call TRBD1 (5 bases). The V and J ends lost 4 bases and 7 bases respectively, with 10 bases between them. The CDR3 totals 12 residues. Germline V CDR1 and CDR2: MNHNY, SVGAGI (reference sequence). The CDR3 DNA reads as TGTGCCAGCAGTTGGGGGGAGGGTGGCTACACCTTC. This translates into CASSWGEGGYTF.

The CDR3: CASSQVGRGTEAFF. The DNA of the CDR3 is TGTGCCAGCAGCCAAGTAGGGCGGGGAACTGAAGCTTTCTTT. The J gene is TRBJ1-1, the V gene TRBV14, with D hard to call. The germline CDR1 and CDR2 sequences are SGHDN and FVKESK. This CDR3 comprises 14 residues. V was shortened by 1 base and J by 5 bases, with 11 bases between the two germline ends.

J is TRBJ1-4 and V is TRBV6-1; a weak D match, TRBD1 (5 bases). Germline V gene data show CDR1 as MNHNS and CDR2 as SASEGT. Trimming left V 8 bases short and J 0 bases short, with 10 bases between. The CDR3 length is 14 residues. The CDR3, as DNA: TGTGCCAGCGGCCGACAGACAACTAATGAAAAACTGTTTTTT. It codes for CASGRQTTNEKLFF.

The gene calls are TRBV9 and TRBJ2-3; TRBD1 matches 7 bases. The CDR3 is 15 amino acids. V shed 4 bases, J shed 2 bases, and the junction held 7 bases outside the gene matches. The germline V gene has CDR1 SGDLS and CDR2 YYNGEE. The CDR3 loop reads CASSTGQFLTDTQYF. In DNA, the CDR3 is TGTGCCAGCAGCACGGGACAGTTTCTCACAGATACGCAGTATTTT.

CDR3 bases: TGTGCCTGGAATATAGCGGGAGTGAGTAATGAGCAGTTCTTC. Its translation is CAWNIAGVSNEQFF. The chain carries TRBV30 and TRBJ2-1, with TRBD2 matching 9 bases. Looked up from germline, CDR1 is GTSNPN and CDR2 is SVGIG (reference sequence). This CDR3 has 14 residues. After removal of 4 bases from V and 7 bases from J, the junction contained 8 bases not matched to a gene.